The 25 T cell receptor beta chains below come from one sample, sequenced in a study of blood T cell repertoires in COVID-19. TCRdb's copy holds only in-frame clones and misses some; the assay was immunoSEQ multiplex PCR. The sample gives about 200,000 clones, 75% to 90% of which show up once; 2% to 2.5% is in the top ten. The source material was PBMCs or T cells enriched from blood (not recorded which). The receptors were gathered from a woman between 40 and 55 years old with acute COVID-19.

This clone was detected ten times or more. This chain uses TRBV9 with TRBJ2-3; D might be TRBD2 (6 bases). The CDR3 is 14 residues long. The germline V and J ends were trimmed by 5 bases and 6 bases, with 16 bases remaining between them. The germline V gene has CDR1 SGDLS and CDR2 YYNGEE. The CDR3 is CASSDLWGEDTQYF. The CDR3 nucleotides are TGTGCCAGCAGTGATTTGTGGGGGGAGGATACGCAGTATTTT.

The chain recombines TRBV7-8 with TRBJ2-2; TRBD2 matches 15 bases. V shed 5 bases, J shed 10 bases, and the junction held 5 bases outside the gene matches. The CDR3 covers 15 residues. Germline CDR1 and CDR2: SGHVS and FQNEAQ. The CDR3 region is CASSRGTSGGLELFF. CDR3 DNA sequence: TGTGCCAGCAGCCGAGGGACTAGCGGGGGGTTGGAGCTGTTTTTT.

CDR3 sequence (DNA): TGTGCCAGCAGCTTAGGGACAGGGGCGGGTAATGAAAAACTGTTTTTT. It encodes CASSLGTGAGNEKLFF. The J gene is TRBJ1-4, the V gene TRBV11-2; 9 positions match TRBD1. J gave up 4 bases and V 1 base, and 4 bases lay outside the gene matches. Germline CDR1 reads SGHAT; CDR2 reads FQNNGV. The length of the CDR3 is 16 residues.

V is TRBV6-5 and J is TRBJ2-2, with TRBD1 matching over 8 bases. V gave up 10 bases and J gave up 1 base; unmatched junction bases: 5. From germline, CDR1 is MNHEY and CDR2 SVGAGI. This CDR3 spans 14 amino acids. For the CDR3, the DNA is TGTGCCACCTCAGGGGGCGGGAACACCGGGGAGCTGTTTTTT. Translation gives CATSGGGNTGELFF.

The rearrangement joins TRBV4-3 to TRBJ2-1; 7 nucleotides match TRBD2. CDR1 is LGHNA, CDR2 YSLEER, per germline. V was pared by 0 bases and J by 8 bases, with 7 bases of the junction left unmatched. This CDR3 is 15 amino acids long. The CDR3 spells CASSQDALANYEQFF. CDR3 coding DNA: TGCGCCAGCAGCCAAGATGCACTAGCGAATTATGAGCAGTTCTTC.

The chain has TRBV3-1 (or the pseudogene TRBV3-2) and TRBJ2-1, with a tentative D call TRBD2 (5 bases). This CDR3 is 12 amino acids long. The V gene's germline CDR1 is LGHDT and CDR2 YNNKEL (reference sequence). The V gene lost 1 base and the J gene lost 9 bases, with 7 bases spanning the gap. For the CDR3, the DNA is TGTGCCAGCAGCCAAGGTGAGGGTGAGCAGTTCTTC. This gives the protein CASSQGEGEQFF.

The genes are TRBV14 and TRBJ2-3; 8 bases map to TRBD2. The CDR3 has 16 residues. CDR1 SGHDN and CDR2 FVKESK come from the germline V gene. The V gene end was trimmed by 5 bases and the J gene end by 3 bases; junction bases not matched to a gene: 10. CDR3 protein: CASSNPTVAGTDTQYF. The CDR3 DNA reads TGTGCCAGCAGCAATCCAACGGTAGCGGGGACAGATACGCAGTATTTT.

The V call is TRBV12-3 or TRBV12-4, the J call TRBJ2-7; D is perhaps TRBD1 (5 bases). V dropped 5 bases and J dropped 7 bases, with 15 bases sitting between them. The length of the CDR3 is 13 residues. CDR3 sequence (DNA): TGTGCCAGCAGTCGGACACCCGAGAGGGAGCAGTACTTC. It translates to CASSRTPEREQYF.

This clone is a singleton in its sample. The chain is built from TRBV28 and TRBJ2-7, with a possible D match to TRBD1 (5 bases). Germline CDR1 and CDR2: MDHEN and SYDVKM. Trimming cost V 3 bases and J 5 bases, with 11 bases left between them. This CDR3 is 13 amino acids long. CDR3 amino acids: CASSLGRVHEQYF. In DNA form, the CDR3 reads TGTGCCAGCAGTTTGGGCAGGGTCCACGAGCAGTACTTC.

The chain employs TRBV5-5 and TRBJ2-1; TRBD1 aligns across 7 bases. The CDR3 runs to 12 residues. Germline V CDR1 and CDR2: SGHKS, YYEKEE (reference sequence). Germline trimming cut 4 bases from V and 10 bases from J; bases unmatched to any gene: 5. The CDR3 sequence: CASSPTGDEQFF. The CDR3 DNA reads TGTGCCAGCAGCCCCACAGGGGACGAGCAGTTCTTC.

This sequence joins TRBV6-4 and TRBJ1-5; D gene ambiguous. This CDR3 region has 14 residues. Germline CDR1 reads MRHNA; CDR2 reads SNTAGT. With 5 bases removed from V and 7 bases from J, the gap between germline ends came to 15 bases. CDR3 loop: CASSTEVGRQPQHF. CDR3 nucleotides: TGTGCCAGCAGTACCGAGGTCGGTCGCCAGCCCCAGCATTTT.

The gene calls are TRBV7-3 and TRBJ1-6; D gene uncertain. V dropped 1 base and J dropped 9 bases, with 10 bases sitting between them. Germline CDR1 and CDR2: SGHTA and FQGTGA. This CDR3 spans 14 amino acids. CDR3 protein: CASSLNTEGSPLHF. CDR3 sequence (DNA): TGTGCCAGCAGCTTAAACACGGAGGGTTCACCCCTCCACTTT.

The chain is built from TRBV3-1 (or the pseudogene TRBV3-2) and TRBJ2-6; tentative D call: TRBD1 (6 bases). The CDR3 has 17 residues. The V gene lost 2 bases and the J gene lost 2 bases, with 13 bases spanning the gap. Germline V gene sequence: CDR1 LGHDT, CDR2 YNNKEL (reference sequence). The CDR3 loop reads CASSQTRTGPGANVLTF. CDR3 DNA: TGTGCCAGCAGCCAAACAAGAACAGGGCCTGGGGCCAACGTCCTGACTTTC.

The chain carries TRBV11-3 and TRBJ2-3; D uncertain. Germline CDR1 and CDR2: SGHNT and YENEEA. This CDR3 comprises 15 residues. With 0 bases removed from V and 2 bases from J, the gap between germline ends came to 9 bases. The CDR3 region has the DNA TGTGCCAGCAGCTTAGATGGTCAGTCCACAGATACGCAGTATTTT. It encodes CASSLDGQSTDTQYF.

This clone was counted only a few times. The chain carries TRBV2 and TRBJ1-5; TRBD1 matches 12 bases. Trimming at V came to 6 bases and at J to 0 bases, leaving 9 bases not matched to a gene. The CDR3 sequence is 18 residues long. CDR1 and CDR2 from the germline V gene are SNHLY and FYNNEI. Here the CDR3 reads CASRRDRGLADSNQPQHF. The CDR3 nucleotides are TGTGCCAGCAGGAGGGACAGGGGGCTGGCGGATAGCAATCAGCCCCAGCATTTT.

In its sample, this clone was seen once. The V and J genes are TRBV7-9 and TRBJ2-6; 14 positions agree with TRBD2. V shed 3 bases, J shed 2 bases, and the junction held 6 bases outside the gene matches. Germline V CDR1 and CDR2: SEHNR, FQNEAQ (reference sequence). This CDR3 has 19 residues. The CDR3 loop is CASSFLGLAGAPGANVLTF. CDR3 bases: TGTGCCAGCAGCTTCCTGGGACTAGCGGGAGCCCCTGGGGCCAACGTCCTGACTTTC.

CDR3 in DNA: TGTGCCAGCAGTTTCGGGACAGGGGACTCCTACGAGCAGTACTTC. Its translation is CASSFGTGDSYEQYF. The V gene is TRBV28, the J gene TRBJ2-7; TRBD1 matches at 10 bases. The CDR3 consists of 15 residues. With 3 bases clipped from V and 0 bases from J, the junction kept 2 bases outside the gene matches. Germline values: CDR1 MDHEN, CDR2 SYDVKM.

Notes on this clone: A junction end diverges from the germline sequence, so it may reflect a read error. J is TRBJ1-1 and V is TRBV2; 7 nucleotides match TRBD1. The CDR3 is 13 residues long. CDR1 and CDR2 from the germline V gene are SNHLY and FYNNEI. In nucleotides, the CDR3 is TGTGCCAGCGGTGACAGGGCTGACACTGAAGCTTTCTTT. Translation: CASGDRADTEAFF.

The chain uses TRBV4-2 and TRBJ1-5, with D maybe TRBD1 (6 bases). There are 15 residues in the CDR3. Germline CDR1 reads LGHNA; CDR2 reads YNFKEQ. The V and J ends lost 4 bases and 3 bases respectively, with 13 bases between them. This CDR3 is CASSLVGQSNQPQHF. The CDR3 DNA sequence: TGTGCCAGCAGCCTGGTAGGACAGTCCAATCAGCCCCAGCATTTT.

The chain combines TRBV20-1 with TRBJ2-1, with D possibly being TRBD2 (5 bases). The length of the CDR3 is 18 residues. CDR1 is DFQATT and CDR2 is SNEGSKA in the germline V gene (reference sequence). V shed 3 bases and J shed 7 bases, with 28 bases lying between them. The CDR3 DNA reads as TGCAGTGCTAGTAGACCCCATAGCGAGACTGACTTCGGGAATGAGCAGTTCTTC. This sequence encodes CSASRPHSETDFGNEQFF.

The gene calls are TRBV5-6 and TRBJ2-5, with 12 nucleotides matching TRBD2. CDR3 length: 14 amino acids. J gave up 1 base and V 8 bases, and 3 bases lay outside the gene matches. Germline-derived CDR1 and CDR2 are SGHDT and YYEEEE. CDR3 region: CASTSGGSQETQYF. The CDR3 nucleotides are TGTGCCAGTACTAGCGGGGGGTCCCAAGAGACCCAGTACTTC.

The CDR3 sequence is CASRGQSTSTDTQYF. The CDR3 nucleotides read TGTGCCAGCAGGGGACAGTCCACTAGCACAGATACGCAGTATTTT. V and J are TRBV2 and TRBJ2-3, with 7 bases fitting TRBD1. The ends lost 6 bases at V and 0 bases at J; junction bases unmatched: 6. CDR1 SNHLY and CDR2 FYNNEI come from the germline V gene. The CDR3 loop spans 15 amino acids.

The chain links TRBV30 to TRBJ2-7; weak D call: TRBD2 (6 bases). Germline V gene data show CDR1 as GTSNPN and CDR2 as SVGIG (reference sequence). Trimming took off 1 base at V and 3 bases at J, with 7 bases between the two ends. The CDR3 is made up of 12 amino acids. The chain's CDR3 is CAWSEAGYEQYF. The CDR3 nucleotides read TGTGCCTGGAGTGAAGCGGGCTACGAGCAGTACTTC.

The chain links TRBV2 to TRBJ2-1; the match to TRBD1 covers 7 bases. Germline lookup yields CDR1 SNHLY and CDR2 FYNNEI. The V segment lost 6 bases and the J segment 6 bases; nucleotides outside the gene matches: 8. The CDR3 is 14 amino acids. The CDR3 protein is CASRGGTEINEQFF. The CDR3 DNA follows: TGTGCCAGCAGGGGTGGGACAGAGATCAATGAGCAGTTCTTC.

The gene calls are TRBV11-2 and TRBJ2-3, with 7 positions matching TRBD2. Germline V CDR1 and CDR2: SGHAT, FQNNGV. CDR3 length equals 13 residues. The junction had 6 bases not matched to a gene; V was cut back by 2 bases and J by 10 bases. CDR3 residues: CASSLSAGVAQYF. CDR3 nucleotide sequence: TGTGCCAGCAGCTTATCGGCGGGGGTGGCGCAGTATTTT.